The next 16 T cell receptor beta chains were all read from a single sample in a study of technical replicates of blood from a handful of donors. The protocol was immunoSEQ multiplex PCR, while the TCRdb copy is restricted to in-frame clones and leaves out a portion. Altogether under 90,000 clones are present, approximately 96% being singletons, with the ten largest covering roughly 0.2%. The sequenced material came from T cells isolated from PBMCs. Every receptor here comes from a human donor in good health.

The chain recombines TRBV6-1 with TRBJ2-7, with 7 positions matching TRBD2. V dropped 0 bases and J dropped 3; count of bases not matched to a gene: 8. The CDR3 is made up of 16 amino acids. In germline, CDR1 is MNHNS, CDR2 SASEGT. CDR3 sequence: CASSEAGRVLVYEQYF. For the CDR3, the DNA is TGTGCCAGCAGTGAAGCTGGGAGGGTTCTCGTCTACGAGCAGTACTTC.

The chain joins TRBV4-2 to TRBJ1-4; no definite D call. Trimming pared 4 bases from V and 4 bases from J, leaving 16 bases between. Germline V gene data show CDR1 as LGHNA and CDR2 as YNFKEQ. This CDR3 is 16 amino acids long. CDR3 sequence: CASSRRGDSDNEKLFF. DNA of the CDR3: TGTGCCAGCAGCCGACGCGGTGACTCCGATAATGAAAAACTGTTTTTT.

This sequence joins TRBV11-1 and TRBJ1-4, with 7 bases aligning to TRBD1. The ends lost 5 bases at V and 5 bases at J; junction bases unmatched: 5. This CDR3 has 14 amino acids. The germline gives CDR1 SGHAT, CDR2 FQDESV (reference sequence). The CDR3: CASSRDRKNEKLFF. Here the CDR3 DNA reads TGTGCCAGCAGCCGGGACAGAAAAAATGAAAAACTGTTTTTT.

The chain has TRBV10-1 and TRBJ2-1; 10 nucleotides line up with TRBD2. V gave up 8 bases and J gave up 3 bases; unmatched junction bases: 4. CDR3 size: 14 residues. Germline-derived CDR1 and CDR2 are WNHNN and SYGVQD (reference sequence). The CDR3 DNA reads as TGCGCCAGCTCGCCTAGCGGGGGCTACAATGAGCAGTTCTTC. It is translated as CASSPSGGYNEQFF.

The V gene is TRBV2, the J gene TRBJ2-3; D is possibly TRBD2 (5 bases). Trimming took off 8 bases at V and 5 bases at J, with 17 bases between the two ends. The CDR3 is made up of 14 amino acids. In germline, CDR1 is SNHLY, CDR2 FYNNEI. Here the CDR3 reads CASPTGLAGDTQYF. CDR3 sequence (DNA): TGTGCCAGCCCCACCGGCCTAGCAGGAGATACGCAGTATTTT.

This sequence joins TRBV5-1 and TRBJ2-7; D is possibly TRBD2 (6 bases). This CDR3 spans 14 amino acids. The V and J ends lost 2 bases and 5 bases respectively, with 14 bases between them. The germline V gene has CDR1 SGHRS and CDR2 YFSETQ. The CDR3 reads CASSLRTTLDEQYF. Here the CDR3 DNA reads TGCGCCAGCAGCTTACGGACTACCCTTGACGAGCAGTACTTC.

The rearrangement joins TRBV5-1 to TRBJ2-1, with D unresolved. The CDR3 totals 16 residues. V gave up 0 bases and J gave up 0 bases, with 10 bases separating them. CDR1 is SGHRS, CDR2 YFSETQ, per germline. CDR3 bases: TGCGCCAGCAGCTTGGAAGCAGCTAGCTCCTACAATGAGCAGTTCTTC. It specifies CASSLEAASSYNEQFF.

V and J are TRBV30 and TRBJ2-1; 9 nucleotides match TRBD2. V lost 4 bases, J lost 4 bases, and 2 bases stayed unmatched. The V gene's germline CDR1 is GTSNPN and CDR2 SVGIG (reference sequence). The CDR3 runs 13 residues. The CDR3: CAWTLAGYNEQFF. The CDR3 DNA reads as TGTGCCTGGACCCTAGCGGGGTACAATGAGCAGTTCTTC.

The rearrangement uses TRBV11-2 and TRBJ1-2, with a tentative D call TRBD1 (5 bases). Trimming pared 5 bases from V and 5 bases from J, leaving 18 bases between. Germline CDR1 and CDR2: SGHAT and FQNNGV. The CDR3 contains 15 residues. The CDR3 is CASSPTGRALYGYTF. The CDR3 nucleotides are TGTGCCAGCAGCCCTACGGGCAGGGCCTTGTATGGCTACACCTTC.

The rearrangement uses TRBV5-1 and TRBJ2-3; no clear D. This CDR3 comprises 13 residues. Germline V gene lookup returns CDR1 SGHRS and CDR2 YFSETQ. V was cut by 2 bases and J by 3 bases, with 7 bases left in between. CDR3 region: CASSLDITDTQYF. The CDR3 coding sequence is TGCGCCAGCAGCTTAGACATTACAGATACGCAGTATTTT.

The J gene is TRBJ2-3, the V gene TRBV30; 8 nucleotides match TRBD2. V lost 4 bases to trimming and J lost 9 bases; unmatched junction nucleotides: 6. The germline V gene has CDR1 GTSNPN and CDR2 SVGIG (reference sequence). This CDR3 comprises 12 residues. The CDR3 DNA reads TGTGCCTGGACCCCCGGGACTAGGACGCAGTATTTT. As protein: CAWTPGTRTQYF. The entire variable domain, with the rest obtained from reference TRBV30 and TRBJ2-3, is as follows: SQTIHQWPATLVQPVGSPLSLECTVEGTSNPNLYWYRQAAGRGLQLLFYSVGIGQISSEVPQNLSASRPQDRQFILSSKKLLLSDSGFYLCAWTPGTRTQYFGPGTRLTVL.

The rearrangement joins TRBV7-6 to TRBJ2-7, with a weak D call TRBD2 (7 bases). Between the trimmed V and J ends, which lost 1 base and 4 bases, there was a span of 26 bases. Germline values: CDR1 SGHVS, CDR2 FNYEAQ. This CDR3 is 19 amino acids long. The CDR3: CASSLGGGLVTRKKYEQYF. CDR3 DNA sequence: TGTGCCAGCAGCTTAGGGGGGGGGCTCGTAACAAGAAAAAAATACGAGCAGTACTTC.

The chain joins TRBV30 to TRBJ1-4; 9 bases agree with TRBD1. The CDR3 has 15 amino acids. The germline gives CDR1 GTSNPN, CDR2 SVGIG (reference sequence). V gave up 4 bases and J gave up 4 bases; unmatched junction bases: 7. CDR3 in amino acids: CAWTSPGQGNEKLFF. The CDR3 region has the DNA TGTGCCTGGACTTCGCCGGGACAGGGTAATGAAAAACTGTTTTTT.

The rearrangement links TRBV27 to TRBJ2-7, with D perhaps matching TRBD2 (6 bases). The ends were cut back, 4 bases at V and 2 bases at J, with 9 bases in the middle. The CDR3 is made up of 13 amino acids. Looked up from germline, CDR1 is MNHEY and CDR2 is SMNVEV (reference sequence). CDR3 protein: CASSSGLPYEQYF. The CDR3 DNA sequence: TGTGCCAGCAGTTCGGGACTTCCCTACGAGCAGTACTTC.

The V call is TRBV7-8, the J call TRBJ2-7; 9 bases match TRBD1. The ends lost 4 bases at V and 6 bases at J; junction bases unmatched: 10. Germline loops: CDR1 SGHVS, CDR2 FQNEAQ. This CDR3 has 15 residues. Here the CDR3 DNA reads TGTGCCAGCAGCTCCCCCGGGACAGGGAGATCCGAGCAGTACTTC. It yields the protein CASSSPGTGRSEQYF.

The rearrangement joins TRBV18 to TRBJ1-4, with TRBD1 as a possible D gene (6 bases). CDR1 and CDR2 (germline): KGHSH, LQKENI. Trimming pared 6 bases from V and 8 bases from J, leaving 16 bases between. This CDR3 comprises 14 residues. CDR3 amino acids: CASSLQGSTEKLFF. The CDR3 nucleotides read TGTGCCAGCTCGCTTCAGGGGTCGACCGAAAAACTGTTTTTT.